This T cell receptor (beta chain) was documented in a study of blood T cell repertoires in COVID-19. At the level of the study: The United States, Italy and Spain supplied acute and convalescent COVID-19 samples.

Under the authors' procedure: The assay estimated nucleated cells by amplifying reference gene primers. The table came from immunoSEQ multiplex PCR; TCRdb's copy has only in-frame clones and leaves some out. Clonal size and the V and J genes are those of that table, whereas D and trimming came from the DNA. Among a few hundred thousand clones listed, 75% to 90% were seen once. There are 14 residues in the CDR3. Germline V CDR1 and CDR2: SEHNR, FQNEAQ (reference sequence). V lost 0 bases to trimming and J lost 7 bases; unmatched junction nucleotides: 2. The TCR comes from a woman aged 60 to 75 with acute or convalescent COVID-19. The chain uses TRBV7-9 and TRBJ2-1; 8 positions match TRBD2. The sample comprised peripheral blood. The CDR3 region is CASSLAGGGNEQFF. CDR3 nucleotide sequence: TGTGCCAGCAGCTTAGCGGGCGGGGGGAATGAGCAGTTCTTC.